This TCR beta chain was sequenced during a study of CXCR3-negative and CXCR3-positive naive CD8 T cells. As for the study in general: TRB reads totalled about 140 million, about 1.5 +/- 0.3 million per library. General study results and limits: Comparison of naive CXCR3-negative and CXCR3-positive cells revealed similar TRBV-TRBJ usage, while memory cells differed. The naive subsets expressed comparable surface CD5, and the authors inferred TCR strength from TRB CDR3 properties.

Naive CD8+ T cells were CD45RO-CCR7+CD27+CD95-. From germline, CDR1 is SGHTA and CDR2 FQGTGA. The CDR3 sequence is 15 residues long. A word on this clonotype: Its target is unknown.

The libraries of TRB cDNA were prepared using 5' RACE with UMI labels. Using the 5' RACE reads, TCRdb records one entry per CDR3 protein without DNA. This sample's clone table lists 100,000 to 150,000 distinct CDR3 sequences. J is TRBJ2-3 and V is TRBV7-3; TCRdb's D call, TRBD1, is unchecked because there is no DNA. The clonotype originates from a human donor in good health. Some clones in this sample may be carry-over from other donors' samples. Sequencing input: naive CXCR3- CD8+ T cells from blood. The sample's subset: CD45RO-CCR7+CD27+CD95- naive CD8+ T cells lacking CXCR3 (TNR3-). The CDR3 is CASSMTGTSTDTQYF.